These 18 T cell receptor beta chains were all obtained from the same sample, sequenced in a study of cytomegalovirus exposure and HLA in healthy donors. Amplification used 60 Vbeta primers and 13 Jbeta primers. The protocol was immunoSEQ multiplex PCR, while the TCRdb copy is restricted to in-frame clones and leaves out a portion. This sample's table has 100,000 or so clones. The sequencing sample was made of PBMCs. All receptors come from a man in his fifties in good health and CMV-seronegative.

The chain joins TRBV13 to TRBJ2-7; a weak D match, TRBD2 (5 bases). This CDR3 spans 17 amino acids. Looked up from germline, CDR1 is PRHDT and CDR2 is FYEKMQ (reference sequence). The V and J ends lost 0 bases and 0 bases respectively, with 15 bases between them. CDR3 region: CASSLGLEGRSSYEQYF. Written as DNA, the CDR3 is TGTGCCAGCAGCTTAGGCCTAGAGGGCCGTAGCTCCTACGAGCAGTACTTC.

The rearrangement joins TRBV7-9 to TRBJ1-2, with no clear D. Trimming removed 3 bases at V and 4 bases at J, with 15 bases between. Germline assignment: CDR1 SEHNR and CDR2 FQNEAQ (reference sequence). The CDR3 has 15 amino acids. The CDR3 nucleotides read TGTGCCAGCAGCTTGGCTCGGGAGGGCGGCTATGGCTACACCTTC. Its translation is CASSLAREGGYGYTF.

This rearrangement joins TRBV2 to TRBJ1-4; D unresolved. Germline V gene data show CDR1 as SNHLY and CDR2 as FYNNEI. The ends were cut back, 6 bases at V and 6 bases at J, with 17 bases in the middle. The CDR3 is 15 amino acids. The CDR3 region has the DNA TGTGCCAGCAGCTTAATTCGGGGTAAGGATGAAAAACTGTTTTTT. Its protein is CASSLIRGKDEKLFF.

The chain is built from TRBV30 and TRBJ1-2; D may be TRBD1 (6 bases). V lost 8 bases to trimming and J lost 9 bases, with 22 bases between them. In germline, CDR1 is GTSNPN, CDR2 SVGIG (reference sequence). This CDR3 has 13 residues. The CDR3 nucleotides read TGTGCCAGCCTGCCCCGGGGGGGGCAGAGCTACACCTTC. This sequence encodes CASLPRGGQSYTF.

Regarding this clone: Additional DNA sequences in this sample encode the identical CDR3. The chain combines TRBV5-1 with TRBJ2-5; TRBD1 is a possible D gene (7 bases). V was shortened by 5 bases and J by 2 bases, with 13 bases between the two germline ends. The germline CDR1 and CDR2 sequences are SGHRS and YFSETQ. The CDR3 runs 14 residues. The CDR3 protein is CASRRGTAQETQYF. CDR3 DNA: TGCGCCAGCAGACGGGGGACAGCACAAGAGACCCAGTACTTC. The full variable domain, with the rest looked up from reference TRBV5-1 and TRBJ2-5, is KAGVTQTPRYLIKTRGQQVTLSCSPISGHRSVSWYQQTPGQGLQFLFEYFSETQRNKGNFPGRFSGRQFSNSRSEMNVSTLELGDSALYLCASRRGTAQETQYFGPGTRLLVL.

The CDR3 protein is CASSFLVTGGELDGYTF. The CDR3 DNA follows: TGTGCCAGCAGTTTTCTCGTGACAGGGGGCGAGTTGGATGGCTACACCTTC. The rearrangement joins TRBV27 to TRBJ1-2; 10 bases align to TRBD1. Germline V CDR1 and CDR2: MNHEY, SMNVEV (reference sequence). The junction had 13 bases not matched to a gene; V was cut back by 3 bases and J by 6 bases. The length of the CDR3 is 17 residues.

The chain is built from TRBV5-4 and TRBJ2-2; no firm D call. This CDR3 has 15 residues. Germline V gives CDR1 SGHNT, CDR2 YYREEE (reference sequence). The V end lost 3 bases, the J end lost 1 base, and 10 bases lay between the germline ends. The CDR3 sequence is CASSYVRGNTGELFF. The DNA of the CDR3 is TGTGCCAGCAGCTACGTTAGAGGGAACACCGGGGAGCTGTTTTTT.

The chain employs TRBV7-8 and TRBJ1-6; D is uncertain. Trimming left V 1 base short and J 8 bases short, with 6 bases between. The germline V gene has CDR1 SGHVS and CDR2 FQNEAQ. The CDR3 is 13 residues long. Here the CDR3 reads CASSLVEDSPLHF. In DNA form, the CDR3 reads TGTGCCAGCAGCTTAGTGGAGGATTCACCCCTCCACTTT.

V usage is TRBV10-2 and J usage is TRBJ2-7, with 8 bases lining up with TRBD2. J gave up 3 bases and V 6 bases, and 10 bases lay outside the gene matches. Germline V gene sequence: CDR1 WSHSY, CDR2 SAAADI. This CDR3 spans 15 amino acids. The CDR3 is CASSELTSDHYEQYF. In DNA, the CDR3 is TGCGCCAGCAGCGAACTGACTAGCGACCACTACGAGCAGTACTTC.

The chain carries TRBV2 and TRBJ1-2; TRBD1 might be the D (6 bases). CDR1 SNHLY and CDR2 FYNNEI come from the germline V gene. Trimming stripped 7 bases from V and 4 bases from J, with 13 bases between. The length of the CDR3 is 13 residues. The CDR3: CASTRGGSYGYTF. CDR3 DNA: TGTGCCAGCACGAGAGGGGGTAGCTATGGCTACACCTTC.

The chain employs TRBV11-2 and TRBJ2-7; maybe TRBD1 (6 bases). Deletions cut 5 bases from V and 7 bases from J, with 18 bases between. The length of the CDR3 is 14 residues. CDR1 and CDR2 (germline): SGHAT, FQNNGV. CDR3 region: CASSTGTYLREQYF. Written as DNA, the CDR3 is TGTGCCAGCAGCACCGGGACATATCTACGGGAGCAGTACTTC.

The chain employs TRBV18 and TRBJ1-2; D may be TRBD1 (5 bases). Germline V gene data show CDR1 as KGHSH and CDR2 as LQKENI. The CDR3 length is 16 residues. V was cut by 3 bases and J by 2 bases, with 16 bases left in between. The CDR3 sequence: CASSPTSGGNNYGYTF. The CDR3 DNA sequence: TGTGCCAGCTCACCGACCTCGGGGGGGAACAACTATGGCTACACCTTC.

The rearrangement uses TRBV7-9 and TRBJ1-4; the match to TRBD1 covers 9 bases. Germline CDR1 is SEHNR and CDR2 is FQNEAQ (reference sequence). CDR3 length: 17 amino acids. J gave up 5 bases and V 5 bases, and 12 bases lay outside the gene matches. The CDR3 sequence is CASSPRGPGTGNEKLFF. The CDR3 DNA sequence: TGTGCCAGCAGCCCCCGGGGCCCTGGGACAGGGAATGAAAAACTGTTTTTT.

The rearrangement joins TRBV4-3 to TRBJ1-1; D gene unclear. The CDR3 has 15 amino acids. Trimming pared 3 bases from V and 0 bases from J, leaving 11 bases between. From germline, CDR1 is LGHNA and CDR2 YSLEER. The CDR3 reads CASSQEKTLNTEAFF. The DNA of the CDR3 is TGCGCCAGCAGCCAGGAGAAGACCCTGAACACTGAAGCTTTCTTT.

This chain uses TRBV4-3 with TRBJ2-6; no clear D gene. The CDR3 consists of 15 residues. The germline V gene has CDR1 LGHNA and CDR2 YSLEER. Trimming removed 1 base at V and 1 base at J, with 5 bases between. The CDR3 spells CASSQGVSGANVLTF. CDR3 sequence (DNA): TGCGCCAGCAGCCAAGGAGTATCTGGGGCCAACGTCCTGACTTTC.

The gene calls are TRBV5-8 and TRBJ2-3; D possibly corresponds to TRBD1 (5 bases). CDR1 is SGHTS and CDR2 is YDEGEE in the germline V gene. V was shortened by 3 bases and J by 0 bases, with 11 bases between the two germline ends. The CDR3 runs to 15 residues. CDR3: CASSSYRISTDTQYF. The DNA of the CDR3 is TGTGCCAGCAGCTCATACAGGATTAGCACAGATACGCAGTATTTT. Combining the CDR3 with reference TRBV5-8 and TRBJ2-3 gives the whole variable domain EAGVTQSPTHLIKTRGQQATLRCSPISGHTSVYWYQQALGLGLQFLLWYDEGEERNRGNFPPRFSGRQFPNYSSELNVNALELEDSALYLCASSSYRISTDTQYFGPGTRLTVL.

The CDR3 DNA reads TGTGCCAGCAGTACCGACAGGGTAGAGACCCAGTACTTC. Translation gives CASSTDRVETQYF. The rearrangement uses TRBV6-5 and TRBJ2-5, with 7 positions matching TRBD1. The CDR3 has 13 amino acids. CDR1 and CDR2 (germline): MNHEY, SVGAGI. V shed 5 bases, J shed 4 bases, and the junction held 4 bases outside the gene matches.

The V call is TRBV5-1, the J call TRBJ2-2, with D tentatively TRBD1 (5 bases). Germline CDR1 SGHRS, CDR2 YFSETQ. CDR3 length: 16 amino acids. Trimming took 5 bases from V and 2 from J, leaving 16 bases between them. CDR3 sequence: CASRVRPGSNTGELFF. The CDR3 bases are TGCGCCAGCAGGGTCCGGCCAGGGTCCAACACCGGGGAGCTGTTTTTT. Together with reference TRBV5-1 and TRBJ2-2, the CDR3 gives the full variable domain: KAGVTQTPRYLIKTRGQQVTLSCSPISGHRSVSWYQQTPGQGLQFLFEYFSETQRNKGNFPGRFSGRQFSNSRSEMNVSTLELGDSALYLCASRVRPGSNTGELFFGEGSRLTVL.